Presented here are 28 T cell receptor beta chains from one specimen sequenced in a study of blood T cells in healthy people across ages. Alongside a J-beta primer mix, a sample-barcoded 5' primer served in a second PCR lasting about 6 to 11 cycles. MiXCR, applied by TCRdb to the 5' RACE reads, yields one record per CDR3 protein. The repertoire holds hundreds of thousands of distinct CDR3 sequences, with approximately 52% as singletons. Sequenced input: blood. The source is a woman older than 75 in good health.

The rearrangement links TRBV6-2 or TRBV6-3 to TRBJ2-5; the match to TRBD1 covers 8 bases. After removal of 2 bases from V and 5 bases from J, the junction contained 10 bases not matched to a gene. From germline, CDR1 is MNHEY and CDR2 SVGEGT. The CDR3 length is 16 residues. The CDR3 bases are TGTGCCAGCAGTTACCGCCTGGACAGGGACGAGGAGACCCAGTACTTC. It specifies CASSYRLDRDEETQYF.

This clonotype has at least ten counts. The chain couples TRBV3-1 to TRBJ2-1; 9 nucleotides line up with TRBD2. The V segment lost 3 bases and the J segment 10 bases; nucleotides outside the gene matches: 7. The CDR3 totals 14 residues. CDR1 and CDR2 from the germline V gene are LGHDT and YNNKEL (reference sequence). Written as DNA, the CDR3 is TGTGCCAGCAGCCACCCTAGCGGGATCGACGAGCAGTTCTTC. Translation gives CASSHPSGIDEQFF.

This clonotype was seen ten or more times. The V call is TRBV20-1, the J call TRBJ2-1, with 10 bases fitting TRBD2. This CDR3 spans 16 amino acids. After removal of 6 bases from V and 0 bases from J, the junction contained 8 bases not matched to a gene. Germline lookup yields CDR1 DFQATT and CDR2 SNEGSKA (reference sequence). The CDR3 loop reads CSAPGASGSSYNEQFF. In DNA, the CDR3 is TGCAGTGCCCCGGGGGCTAGCGGGAGCTCCTACAATGAGCAGTTCTTC.

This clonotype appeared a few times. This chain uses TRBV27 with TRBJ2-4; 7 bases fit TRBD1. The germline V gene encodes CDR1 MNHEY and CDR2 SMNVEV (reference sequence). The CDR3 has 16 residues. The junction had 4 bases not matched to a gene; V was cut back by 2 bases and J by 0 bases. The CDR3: CASSLNRGLAKNIQYF. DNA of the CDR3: TGTGCCAGCAGTTTAAACAGGGGCTTAGCCAAAAACATTCAGTACTTC.

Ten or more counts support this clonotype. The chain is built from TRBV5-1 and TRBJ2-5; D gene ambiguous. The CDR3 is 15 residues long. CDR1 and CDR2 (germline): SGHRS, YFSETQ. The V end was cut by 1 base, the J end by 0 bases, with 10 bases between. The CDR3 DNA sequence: TGCGCCAGCAGCTTGCAAAACCCGTACCAAGAGACCCAGTACTTC. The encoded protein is CASSLQNPYQETQYF.

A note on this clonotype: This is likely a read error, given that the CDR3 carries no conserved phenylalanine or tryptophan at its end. The CDR3 DNA is TGCGCCAGCAGCCTTGGGACCACAGATACGCAGTATTCT. As protein: CASSLGTTDTQYS. The chain is built from TRBV4-1 and TRBJ2-3; D possibly uses TRBD1 or TRBD2 (5 bases each). Trimming left V 4 bases short and J 2 bases short, with 7 bases between. The V gene's germline CDR1 is MGHRA and CDR2 YSYEKL. CDR3 length equals 13 residues.

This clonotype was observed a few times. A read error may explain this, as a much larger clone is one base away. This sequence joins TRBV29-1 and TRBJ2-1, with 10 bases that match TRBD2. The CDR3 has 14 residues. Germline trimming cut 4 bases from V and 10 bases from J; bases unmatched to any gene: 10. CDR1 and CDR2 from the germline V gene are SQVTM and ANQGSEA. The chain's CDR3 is CSVGGLAHYEEQFF. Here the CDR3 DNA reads TGCAGCGTTGGGGGACTAGCGCACTACGAAGAGCAGTTCTTC.

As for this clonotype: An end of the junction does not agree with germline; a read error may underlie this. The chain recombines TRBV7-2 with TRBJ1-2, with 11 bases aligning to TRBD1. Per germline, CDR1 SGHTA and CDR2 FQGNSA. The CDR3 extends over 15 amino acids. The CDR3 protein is CVSSLTGTGGYGYTF. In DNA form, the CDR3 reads TGTGTCAGCAGCTTGACCGGGACAGGGGGCTATGGCTACACCTTC. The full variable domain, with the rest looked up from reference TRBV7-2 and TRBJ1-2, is GAGVSQSPSNKVTEKGKDVELRCDPISGHTALYWYRQSLGQGLEFLIYFQGNSAPDKSGLPSDRFSAERTGGSVSTLTIQRTQQEDSAVYLCVSSLTGTGGYGYTFGSGTRLTVV.

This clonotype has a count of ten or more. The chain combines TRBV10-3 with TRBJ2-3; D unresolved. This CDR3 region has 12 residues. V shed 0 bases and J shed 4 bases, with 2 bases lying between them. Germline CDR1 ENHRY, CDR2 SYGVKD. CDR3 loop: CAISESPDTQYF. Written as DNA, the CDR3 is TGTGCCATCAGTGAGTCCCCAGATACGCAGTATTTT.

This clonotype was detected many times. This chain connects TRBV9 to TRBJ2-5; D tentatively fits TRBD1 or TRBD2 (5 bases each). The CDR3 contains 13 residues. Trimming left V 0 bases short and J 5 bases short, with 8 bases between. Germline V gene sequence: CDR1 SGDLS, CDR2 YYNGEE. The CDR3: CASSVAGSETQYF. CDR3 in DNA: TGTGCCAGCAGCGTAGCAGGGAGCGAGACCCAGTACTTC.

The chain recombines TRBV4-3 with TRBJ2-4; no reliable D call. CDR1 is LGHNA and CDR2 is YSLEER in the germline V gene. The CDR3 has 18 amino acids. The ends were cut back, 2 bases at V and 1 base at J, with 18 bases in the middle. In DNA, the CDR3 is TGCGCCAGCAGCCAAACCTCGGGCTTCAGAACGGCCAAAAACATTCAGTACTTC. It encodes CASSQTSGFRTAKNIQYF.

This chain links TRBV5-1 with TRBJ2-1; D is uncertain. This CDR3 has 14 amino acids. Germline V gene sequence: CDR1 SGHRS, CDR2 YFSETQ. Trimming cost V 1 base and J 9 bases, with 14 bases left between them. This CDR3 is CASSLTPGPSEQFF. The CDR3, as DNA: TGCGCCAGCAGCTTGACCCCCGGGCCTAGTGAGCAGTTCTTC.

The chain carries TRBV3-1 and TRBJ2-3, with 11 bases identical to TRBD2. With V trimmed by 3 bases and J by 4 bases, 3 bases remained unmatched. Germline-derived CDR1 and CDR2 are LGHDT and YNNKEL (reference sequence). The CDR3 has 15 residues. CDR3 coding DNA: TGTGCCAGCAGCCAGACTAGCGGGGTTTCAGATACGCAGTATTTT. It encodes CASSQTSGVSDTQYF.

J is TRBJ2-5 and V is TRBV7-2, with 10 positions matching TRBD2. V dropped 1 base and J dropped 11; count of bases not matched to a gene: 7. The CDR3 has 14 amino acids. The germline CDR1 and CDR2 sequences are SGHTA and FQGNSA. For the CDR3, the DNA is TGTGCCAGCAGCTTAGAAACTAGCGGGACCCCGCAGTACTTC. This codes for CASSLETSGTPQYF.

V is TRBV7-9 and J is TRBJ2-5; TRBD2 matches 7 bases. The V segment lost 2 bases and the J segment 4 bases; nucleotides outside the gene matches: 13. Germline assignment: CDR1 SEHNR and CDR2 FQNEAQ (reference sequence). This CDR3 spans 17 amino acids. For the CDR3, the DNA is TGTGCCAGCAGCTTACGAGCGGGGCCTATGGTTAGAGAGACCCAGTACTTC. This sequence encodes CASSLRAGPMVRETQYF.

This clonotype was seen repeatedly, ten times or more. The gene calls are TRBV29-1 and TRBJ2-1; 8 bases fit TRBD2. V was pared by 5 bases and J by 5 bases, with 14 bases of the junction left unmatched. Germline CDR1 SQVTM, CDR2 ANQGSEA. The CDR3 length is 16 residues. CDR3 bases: TGCAGCGTTAAAGCCGGAGCGGGACTAGTGAACAATGAGCAGTTCTTC. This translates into CSVKAGAGLVNNEQFF.

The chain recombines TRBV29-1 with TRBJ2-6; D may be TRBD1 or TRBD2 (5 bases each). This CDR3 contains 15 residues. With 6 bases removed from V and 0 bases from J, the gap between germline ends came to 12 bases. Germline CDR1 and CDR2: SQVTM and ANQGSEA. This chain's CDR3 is CSVGTGRSGANVLTF. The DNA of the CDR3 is TGCAGCGTGGGAACGGGGCGCTCTGGGGCCAACGTCCTGACTTTC.

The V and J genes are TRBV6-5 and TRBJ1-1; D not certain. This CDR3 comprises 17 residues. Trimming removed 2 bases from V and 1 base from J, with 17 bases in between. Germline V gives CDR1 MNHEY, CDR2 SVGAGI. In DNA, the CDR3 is TGTGCCAGCAGTTACACCGGTGCCGGACGGAGGAACACTGAAGCTTTCTTT. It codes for CASSYTGAGRRNTEAFF.

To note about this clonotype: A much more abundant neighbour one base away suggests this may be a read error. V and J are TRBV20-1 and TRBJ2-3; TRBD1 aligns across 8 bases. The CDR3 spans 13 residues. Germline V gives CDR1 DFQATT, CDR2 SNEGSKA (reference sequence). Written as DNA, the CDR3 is TGCAGTCTTAAGGCAGGGGGCACAGATGCGCAGTATTTT. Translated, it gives CSLKAGGTDAQYF.

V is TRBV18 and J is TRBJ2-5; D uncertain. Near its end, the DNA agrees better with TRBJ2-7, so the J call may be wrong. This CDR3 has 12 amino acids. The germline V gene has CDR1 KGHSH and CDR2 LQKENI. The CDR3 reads CASSPGNPEQYF. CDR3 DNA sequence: TGTGCCAGCTCACCGGGCAACCCCGAGCAGTACTTC.

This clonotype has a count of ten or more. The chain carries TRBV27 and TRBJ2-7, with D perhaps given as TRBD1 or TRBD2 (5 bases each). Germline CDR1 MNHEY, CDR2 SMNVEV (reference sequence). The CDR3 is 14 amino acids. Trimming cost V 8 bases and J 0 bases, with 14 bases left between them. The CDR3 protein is CASRDATYSYEQYF. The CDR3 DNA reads TGTGCCAGCCGGGACGCAACCTACTCCTACGAGCAGTACTTC.

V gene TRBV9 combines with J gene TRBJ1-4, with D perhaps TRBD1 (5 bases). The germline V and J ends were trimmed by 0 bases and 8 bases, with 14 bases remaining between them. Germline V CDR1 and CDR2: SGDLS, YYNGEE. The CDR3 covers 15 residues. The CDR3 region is CASSVAGDRGEKLFF. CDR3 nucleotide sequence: TGTGCCAGCAGCGTAGCTGGTGACAGAGGGGAAAAACTGTTTTTT.

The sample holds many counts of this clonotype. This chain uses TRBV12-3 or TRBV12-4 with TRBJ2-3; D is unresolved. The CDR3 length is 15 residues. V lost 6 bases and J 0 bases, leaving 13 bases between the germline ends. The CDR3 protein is CASSPPPASTDTQYF. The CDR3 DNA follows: TGTGCCAGCAGCCCACCCCCAGCTAGCACAGATACGCAGTATTTT.

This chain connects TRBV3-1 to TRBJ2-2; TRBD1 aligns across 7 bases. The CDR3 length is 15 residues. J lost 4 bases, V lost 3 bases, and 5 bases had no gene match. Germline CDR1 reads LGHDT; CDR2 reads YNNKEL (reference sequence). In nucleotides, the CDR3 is TGTGCCAGCAGCCACGATGACAGGGCCACCGGGGAGCTGTTTTTT. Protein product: CASSHDDRATGELFF.

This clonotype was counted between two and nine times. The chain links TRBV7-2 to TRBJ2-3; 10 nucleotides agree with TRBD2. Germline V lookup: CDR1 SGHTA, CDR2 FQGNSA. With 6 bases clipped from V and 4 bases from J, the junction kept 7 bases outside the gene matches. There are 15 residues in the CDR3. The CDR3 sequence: CASRQQTSGPDTQYF. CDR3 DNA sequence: TGTGCCAGCAGACAGCAGACTAGCGGGCCAGATACGCAGTATTTT.

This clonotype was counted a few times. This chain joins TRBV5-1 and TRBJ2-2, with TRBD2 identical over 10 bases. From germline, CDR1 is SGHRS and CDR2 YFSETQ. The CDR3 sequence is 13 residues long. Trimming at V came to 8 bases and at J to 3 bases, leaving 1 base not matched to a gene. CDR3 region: CASLAGDTGELFF. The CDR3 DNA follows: TGCGCCAGTCTAGCGGGAGACACCGGGGAGCTGTTTTTT.

CDR3: CASSRSSSTEAFF. In DNA, the CDR3 is TGTGCCAGCAGTCGTTCTAGTAGCACTGAAGCTTTCTTT. The V and J genes are TRBV7-9 and TRBJ1-1; no definite D call. The CDR3 runs to 13 residues. Trimming stripped 6 bases from V and 4 bases from J, with 12 bases between. Germline assignment: CDR1 SEHNR and CDR2 FQNEAQ (reference sequence).

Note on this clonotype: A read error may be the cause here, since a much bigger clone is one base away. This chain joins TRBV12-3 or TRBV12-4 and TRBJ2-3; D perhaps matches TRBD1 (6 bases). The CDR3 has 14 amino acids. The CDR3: CASSPRQESDMQYF. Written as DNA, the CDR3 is TGTGCCAGCAGTCCCCGACAGGAGTCAGATATGCAGTATTTT.